A single sample gave rise to the 17 T cell receptor beta chains below, sequenced in a study of blood T cells in healthy people across ages. A second PCR, run for 7 to 11 cycles, used a sample-barcoded 5' primer plus a J-beta primer mix. TCRdb reprocessed the 5' RACE reads via MiXCR and lists one record per CDR3 protein. This table has around 750,000 distinct CDR3 sequences, approximately 55% appearing once. What was sequenced was blood. The receptors come from an elderly man in good health.

This chain links TRBV27 with TRBJ1-1; TRBD1 agrees at 7 bases. Looked up from germline, CDR1 is MNHEY and CDR2 is SMNVEV (reference sequence). V was pared by 6 bases and J by 5 bases, with 12 bases of the junction left unmatched. This CDR3 is built from 15 residues. CDR3 amino acids: CASRRADRATTEAFF. The CDR3 DNA sequence: TGTGCCAGCAGGCGAGCCGACAGGGCGACGACTGAAGCTTTCTTT.

This clonotype occurred a few times. CDR3 sequence: CSVELLKGKSSYEQYF. The CDR3 DNA reads TGCAGCGTTGAGCTCCTAAAGGGTAAAAGCTCCTACGAGCAGTACTTC. The gene calls are TRBV29-1 and TRBJ2-7; D remains unclear. The CDR3 consists of 16 residues. The germline V gene encodes CDR1 SQVTM and CDR2 ANQGSEA. V gave up 3 bases and J gave up 0 bases, with 18 bases separating them.

In the case of this clonotype: One end of the junction fails to match germline, which may point to a read error. This rearrangement joins TRBV20-1 to TRBJ2-1; 10 nucleotides agree with TRBD2. This CDR3 contains 14 residues. The V gene's germline CDR1 is DFQATT and CDR2 SNEGSKA (reference sequence). CDR3 sequence: CSARALAGVREQFF. CDR3 DNA: TGCAGTGCAAGAGCCCTAGCGGGAGTGCGTGAGCAGTTCTTC.

J is TRBJ2-5 and V is TRBV5-1; D possibly corresponds to TRBD1 (6 bases). Gene TRBJ2-7 matches the end of the DNA better, so the J call may be wrong. CDR3 length equals 13 residues. Germline CDR1 and CDR2: SGHRS and YFSETQ. For the CDR3, the DNA is TGCGCCAGCAGTCAACAGGGAATGGCCGAGCAGTACTTC. As protein: CASSQQGMAEQYF.

This chain connects TRBV3-1 to TRBJ2-6, with a weak D call TRBD1 (6 bases). V was trimmed by 3 bases and J by 7 bases, leaving 10 bases between them. The CDR3 contains 14 residues. Germline values: CDR1 LGHDT, CDR2 YNNKEL (reference sequence). CDR3 coding DNA: TGTGCCAGCAGCCAGTCCGGGACAGCCAACGTCCTGACTTTC. Its translation is CASSQSGTANVLTF.

The chain carries TRBV2 and TRBJ2-2, with TRBD1 matching 11 bases. The germline V gene has CDR1 SNHLY and CDR2 FYNNEI. Trimming removed 1 base from V and 7 bases from J; junction bases left unmatched: 5. The CDR3 runs 16 residues. CDR3 loop: CASSEDGQGAIGELFF. CDR3 bases: TGTGCCAGCAGTGAAGATGGACAGGGGGCAATCGGGGAGCTGTTTTTT.

V gene TRBV20-1 combines with J gene TRBJ2-3; 8 nucleotides align to TRBD2. The V gene's germline CDR1 is DFQATT and CDR2 SNEGSKA (reference sequence). The CDR3 contains 16 residues. V trimming: 4 bases; J trimming: 1 base; junction bases outside the gene matches: 10. CDR3 protein: CSATPRTSIRTDTQYF. The CDR3 coding sequence is TGCAGTGCTACCCCCCGGACTAGCATTCGCACAGATACGCAGTATTTT.

The chain links TRBV9 to TRBJ1-6; no reliable D call. The CDR3 covers 14 residues. V was clipped by 4 bases and J by 7 bases, with 12 bases between them. Germline V gene data show CDR1 as SGDLS and CDR2 as YYNGEE. The CDR3 is CASSPQVSNSPLHF. In DNA, the CDR3 is TGTGCCAGCAGCCCCCAGGTATCCAATTCACCCCTCCACTTT. Using reference TRBV9 and TRBJ1-6 for the parts outside the CDR3, the full variable domain is DSGVTQTPKHLITATGQRVTLRCSPRSGDLSVYWYQQSLDQGLQFLIQYYNGEERAKGNILERFSAQQFPDLHSELNLSSLELGDSALYFCASSPQVSNSPLHFGNGTRLTVT.

On this clonotype: The germline gene is not matched at one end of the junction; a read error may be the cause. The gene calls are TRBV15 and TRBJ2-7, with 9 bases fitting TRBD2. The germline gives CDR1 LNHNV, CDR2 YYDKDF (reference sequence). The CDR3 totals 21 residues. The CDR3 sequence is CATGRDGWQGMLLAGKYEQYF. The CDR3 region has the DNA TGTGCCACCGGCAGAGATGGGTGGCAGGGCATGCTCCTAGCGGGAAAATACGAGCAGTACTTC.

V usage is TRBV5-1 and J usage is TRBJ2-3; 8 nucleotides agree with TRBD2. V lost 4 bases, J lost 14 bases, and 18 bases stayed unmatched. The CDR3 covers 15 residues. Germline V gene data show CDR1 as SGHRS and CDR2 as YFSETQ. CDR3 loop: CASSISGVDGRYAYF. Here the CDR3 DNA reads TGCGCCAGCAGCATTAGCGGGGTAGACGGCAGATACGCGTATTTT.

This clonotype has ten or more counts. This sequence joins TRBV9 and TRBJ2-7, with 10 bases identical to TRBD1. In germline, CDR1 is SGDLS, CDR2 YYNGEE. V dropped 3 bases and J dropped 3; count of bases not matched to a gene: 9. The CDR3 runs to 16 residues. The CDR3 bases are TGTGCCAGCAGCGCCCGTTGGGGGACAGGGGACTACGAGCAGTACTTC. Protein product: CASSARWGTGDYEQYF.

The chain uses TRBV6-5 and TRBJ1-1; TRBD1 aligns across 7 bases. Germline loops: CDR1 MNHEY, CDR2 SVGAGI. V lost 1 base, J lost 4 bases, and 6 bases stayed unmatched. This CDR3 has 15 amino acids. CDR3 coding DNA: TGTGCCAGCAGTTACTGGCAGGGGGTAAGCACTGAAGCTTTCTTT. It specifies CASSYWQGVSTEAFF.

This clonotype came up many times. This chain links TRBV6-1 with TRBJ2-7, with 14 bases identical to TRBD2. There are 14 residues in the CDR3. The junction had 5 bases not matched to a gene; V was cut back by 9 bases and J by 4 bases. The germline V gene encodes CDR1 MNHNS and CDR2 SASEGT. The chain's CDR3 is CASLGTSGRYEQYF. The CDR3 nucleotides are TGTGCCAGTCTCGGGACTAGCGGGAGATACGAGCAGTACTTC.

J is TRBJ1-2 and V is TRBV7-9; no definite D call. Trimming took off 0 bases at V and 5 bases at J, with 10 bases between the two ends. The CDR3 is made up of 14 amino acids. Germline V gives CDR1 SEHNR, CDR2 FQNEAQ (reference sequence). The chain's CDR3 is CASSLASGVYGYTF. In DNA form, the CDR3 reads TGTGCCAGCAGCTTAGCTTCCGGGGTTTATGGCTACACCTTC.

This clonotype was counted a single time. The rearrangement links TRBV20-1 to TRBJ2-1; no clear D gene. Trimming took off 6 bases at V and 8 bases at J, with 14 bases between the two ends. Germline values: CDR1 DFQATT, CDR2 SNEGSKA (reference sequence). The CDR3 is 12 residues long. DNA for the CDR3: TGCAGTGCCCGGTGGTTTAAGGATGAGCAGTTCTTC. Translating it yields CSARWFKDEQFF.

The J gene is TRBJ2-1, the V gene TRBV3-1; D is perhaps TRBD1 (5 bases). The CDR3 is 15 residues long. Germline V gene sequence: CDR1 LGHDT, CDR2 YNNKEL (reference sequence). V was pared by 1 base and J by 6 bases, with 13 bases between. In nucleotides, the CDR3 is TGTGCCAGCAGCCAAGGACAGACCCCCCGCAATGAGCAGTTCTTC. Translating it yields CASSQGQTPRNEQFF.

The V and J genes are TRBV12-3 or TRBV12-4 and TRBJ1-2; D is undetermined. CDR3 length: 12 amino acids. V lost 7 bases, J lost 5 bases, and 11 bases lay in between. As DNA, the CDR3 is TGTGCCAGCACTCTGGGAGGGTATGGCTACACCTTC. Its translation: CASTLGGYGYTF.